This T cell receptor beta chain was documented in a study of CD8 T cells in ankylosing spondylitis. General study results and limits: Apparently characteristic of ankylosing spondylitis blood was a TCR beta motif (under ten highly homologous variants). Clones linked to disease were reported to show significant enrichment in matched ankylosing spondylitis synovial fluid.

MiXCR, applied by TCRdb to the 5' RACE reads, yields one record per CDR3 protein. The table includes hundreds of thousands of distinct CDR3 sequences, roughly a quarter detected once. With regard to this clonotype: The target antigen is unknown.

Germline-derived CDR1 and CDR2 are SGHRS and YFSETQ. The V end lost 4 bases, the J end lost 5 bases, and 13 bases lay between the germline ends. The CDR3 is 14 amino acids. This chain connects TRBV5-1 to TRBJ2-1, with D possibly being TRBD2 (6 bases). The source material was blood, either unsorted or a sorted T cell fraction (not recorded which). The receptor was isolated from a male donor with ankylosing spondylitis. This CDR3 is CASSQGLENNEQFF. As DNA, the CDR3 is TGCGCCAGCAGCCAGGGACTGGAAAACAATGAGCAGTTCTTC.